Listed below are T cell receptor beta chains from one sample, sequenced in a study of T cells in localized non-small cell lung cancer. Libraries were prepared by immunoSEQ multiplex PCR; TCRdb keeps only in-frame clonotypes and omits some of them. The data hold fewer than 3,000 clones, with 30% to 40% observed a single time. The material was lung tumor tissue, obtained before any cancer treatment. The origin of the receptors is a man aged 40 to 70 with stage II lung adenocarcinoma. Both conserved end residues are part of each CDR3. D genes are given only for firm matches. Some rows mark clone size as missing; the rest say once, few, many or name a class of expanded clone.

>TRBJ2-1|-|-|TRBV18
CASSPRQSSYNEQFF
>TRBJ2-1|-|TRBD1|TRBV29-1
CSVGPGTGSRMEQFF
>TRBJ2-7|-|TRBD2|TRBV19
CASRTEEAGAYEQYF
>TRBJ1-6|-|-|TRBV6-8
CATGPQEGANSPLHF
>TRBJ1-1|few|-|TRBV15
CATSMNRATREAFF
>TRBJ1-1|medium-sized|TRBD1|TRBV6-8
CAISVKTGGLEAFF
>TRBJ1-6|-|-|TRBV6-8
CASSWSGRGDSPLHF
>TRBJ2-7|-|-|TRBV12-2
CASGGTSGNYEQYF
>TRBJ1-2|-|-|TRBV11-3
CASSYGGSSRTDYNYGYTF
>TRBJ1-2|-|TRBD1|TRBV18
CASSPRTGSIYGYTF
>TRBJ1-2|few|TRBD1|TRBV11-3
CASSRQGGNYGYTF
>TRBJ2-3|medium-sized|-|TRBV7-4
CASSPRGADTQYF
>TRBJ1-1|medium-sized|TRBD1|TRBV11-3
CASRMDRSDPEAFF
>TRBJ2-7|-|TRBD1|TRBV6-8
CASSGPGQGAFEQYF
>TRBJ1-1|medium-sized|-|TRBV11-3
CASSLKTVVNTEAFF
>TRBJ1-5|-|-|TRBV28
CASSLGGVTGYQPQHF
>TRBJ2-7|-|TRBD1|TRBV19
CARDRGLHEQYF
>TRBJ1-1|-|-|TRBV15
CATSRKNRVEWGTEAFF
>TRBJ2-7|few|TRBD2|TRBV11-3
CASSLTSGPKAWVHKYF
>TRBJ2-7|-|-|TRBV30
CAWSRGQRDEQYF
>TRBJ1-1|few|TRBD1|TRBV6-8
CASSPLSRDRGTEAFF
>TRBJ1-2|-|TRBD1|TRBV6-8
CAIRVSGQKYLGYTF
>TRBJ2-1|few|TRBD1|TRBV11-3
CASSQTRYRDRQFF